This is a list of T cell receptor beta chains from one sample in a study of post-analysis software for immune sequencing data. Each CDR3 protein gets one entry after TCRdb re-called the PCR reads with MiXCR. The repertoire consists of 650,000 to 900,000 distinct CDR3 sequences, with about 45% occurring once and the leading ten covering 4.9%. The sequenced sample was blood. These receptors were obtained from a girl aged 5 to 17 with multiple sclerosis. Both conserved end residues are part of each CDR3. The order of the fields is clone size, J gene, D gene, V gene, CDR3 protein, CDR3 DNA. D genes are given only for firm matches. Rows may omit the clone size; those that give it use once, few, many or a size class.

.,TRBJ1-1,.,TRBV5-1,CASSLEAGEAFF,TGCGCCAGCAGCTTGGAAGCGGGTGAAGCTTTCTTT
.,TRBJ1-4,.,TRBV4-2,CASSQGAMTVNEKLFF,TGTGCCAGCAGCCAAGGGGCGATGACAGTAAATGAAAAACTGTTTTTT
few,TRBJ2-1,.,TRBV25-1,CASSVGTANNEQFF,TGTGCCAGCAGTGTTGGGACGGCTAACAATGAGCAGTTCTTC
.,TRBJ2-7,TRBD1,TRBV29-1,CSVTGGRSYEQYF,TGCAGCGTTACAGGGGGACGCTCCTACGAGCAGTACTTC
.,TRBJ2-7,TRBD2,TRBV29-1,CSVGIAGVGEQYF,TGCAGCGTTGGAATAGCGGGAGTCGGTGAGCAGTACTTC
.,TRBJ2-5,.,TRBV28,CASAEGARETQYF,TGTGCCAGCGCGGAAGGCGCGCGGGAGACCCAGTACTTC
.,TRBJ1-2,.,TRBV7-3,CASSLGSGRAYGYTF,TGTGCCAGCAGCTTAGGGTCCGGGAGGGCCTATGGCTACACCTTC
.,TRBJ2-3,.,TRBV7-3,CASSLTPGSILDTQYF,TGTGCCAGCAGCTTAACGCCCGGGAGTATTTTGGATACGCAGTATTTT
.,TRBJ2-2,.,TRBV27,CASSFDRLRTNTGELFF,TGTGCCAGCAGTTTCGATAGGCTGAGGACGAACACCGGGGAGCTGTTTTTT
.,TRBJ2-1,TRBD2,TRBV6-5,CASSYDVGAGGPGNEQFF,TGCGCCAGCAGTTACGATGTCGGGGCGGGAGGGCCTGGTAATGAGCAGTTCTTC
.,TRBJ2-5,TRBD2,TRBV28,CASSPLTGAGGMETQYF,TGTGCCAGCAGCCCACTAACGGGGGCGGGGGGAATGGAGACCCAGTACTTC
once,TRBJ2-7,.,TRBV20-1,CSAAGHNEQYF,TGCAGTGCTGCTGGCCACAATGAGCAGTACTTC
once,TRBJ2-1,.,TRBV27,CASSLSPGDEQFF,TGTGCCAGCAGTTTATCTCCTGGGGATGAGCAGTTCTTC
.,TRBJ2-5,TRBD1,TRBV27,CASSFSRGQGAETQYF,TGTGCCAGCAGTTTCTCCAGGGGACAGGGGGCAGAGACCCAGTACTTC
few,TRBJ1-2,TRBD1,TRBV29-1,CSALPGTGSYGYTF,TGCAGCGCCCTACCCGGGACAGGGAGCTATGGCTACACCTTC
few,TRBJ1-2,.,TRBV7-9,CASSLAGNAFYGYTF,TGTGCCAGCAGCCTAGCAGGAAATGCCTTCTATGGCTACACCTTC
.,TRBJ2-3,.,TRBV7-2,CASSPVAVRISDTQYF,TGTGCCAGCAGCCCCGTCGCTGTCAGAATATCGGATACGCAGTATTTT
.,TRBJ2-3,.,TRBV7-9,CASSLQRTVRTDTQYF,TGTGCCAGCAGTCTACAAAGGACAGTCCGCACAGATACGCAGTATTTT